The T cell receptor beta chain under discussion was sequenced for a study of control samples from healthy donors and cancer patients. The table came from immunoSEQ multiplex PCR; TCRdb's copy has only in-frame clones and leaves some out. The sample has about 150,000 clones, approximately 96% seen once; the top ten hold approximately 5.5%. The V gene's germline CDR1 is MDHEN and CDR2 SYDVKM. The CDR3 covers 14 residues. The V and J ends lost 3 bases and 5 bases respectively, with 13 bases between them. The gene calls are TRBV28 and TRBJ1-1; D may be TRBD1 (5 bases). What was sequenced was blood. The TCR was taken from a man aged 35 to 55 in good health. The CDR3 protein is CASSFAVGGTEAFF. The CDR3 bases are TGTGCCAGCAGTTTTGCAGTCGGGGGGACTGAAGCTTTCTTT.